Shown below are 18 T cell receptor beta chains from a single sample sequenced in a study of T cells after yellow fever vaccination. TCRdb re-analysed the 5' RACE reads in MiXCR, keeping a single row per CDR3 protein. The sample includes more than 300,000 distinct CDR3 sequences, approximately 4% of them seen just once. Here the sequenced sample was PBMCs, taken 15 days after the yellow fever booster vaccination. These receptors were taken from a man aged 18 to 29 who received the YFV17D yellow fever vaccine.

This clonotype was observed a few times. The CDR3 region has the DNA TGTGCCAGCAGTCTCCCCGCGGGGGTGGGCTACGAGCAGTACTTC. Translation: CASSLPAGVGYEQYF. The chain is built from TRBV2 and TRBJ2-7, with 7 bases lining up with TRBD2. Germline V lookup: CDR1 SNHLY, CDR2 FYNNEI. The CDR3 is 15 residues long. Trimming removed 5 bases from V and 3 bases from J; junction bases left unmatched: 10.

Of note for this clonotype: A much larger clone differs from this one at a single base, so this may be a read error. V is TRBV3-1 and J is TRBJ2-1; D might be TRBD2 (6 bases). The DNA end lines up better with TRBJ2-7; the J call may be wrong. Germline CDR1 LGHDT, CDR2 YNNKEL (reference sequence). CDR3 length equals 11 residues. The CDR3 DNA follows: TGTGCCAGCAGCCCGGGGGATGAGCAGTACTTC. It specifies CASSPGDEQYF.

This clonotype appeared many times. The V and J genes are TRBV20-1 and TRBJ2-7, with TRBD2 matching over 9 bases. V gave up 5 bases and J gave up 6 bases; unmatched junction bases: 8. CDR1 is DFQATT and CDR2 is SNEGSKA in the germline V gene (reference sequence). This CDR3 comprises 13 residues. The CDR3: CSAGRGGAGEQYF. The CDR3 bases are TGCAGTGCTGGTCGCGGGGGGGCAGGCGAGCAGTACTTC.

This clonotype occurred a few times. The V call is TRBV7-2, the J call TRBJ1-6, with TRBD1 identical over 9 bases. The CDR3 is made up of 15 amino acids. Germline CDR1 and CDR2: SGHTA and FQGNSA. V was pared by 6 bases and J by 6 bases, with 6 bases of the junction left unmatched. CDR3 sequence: CASSQQGALNSPLHF. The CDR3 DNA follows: TGTGCCAGCAGTCAACAGGGGGCTCTTAATTCACCCCTCCACTTT.

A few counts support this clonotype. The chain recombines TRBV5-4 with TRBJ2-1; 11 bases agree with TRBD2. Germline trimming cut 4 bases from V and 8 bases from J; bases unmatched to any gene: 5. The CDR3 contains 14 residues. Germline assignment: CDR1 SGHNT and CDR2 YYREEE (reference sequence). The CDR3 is CASSGTSGGYEQFF. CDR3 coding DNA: TGTGCCAGCAGCGGTACTAGCGGGGGCTATGAGCAGTTCTTC.

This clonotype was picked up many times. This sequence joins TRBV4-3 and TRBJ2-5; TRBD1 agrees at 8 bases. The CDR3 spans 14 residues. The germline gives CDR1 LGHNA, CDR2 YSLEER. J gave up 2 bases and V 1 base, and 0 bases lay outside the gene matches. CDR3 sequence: CASSQGTGQETQYF. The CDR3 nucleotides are TGCGCCAGCAGCCAAGGGACAGGGCAAGAGACCCAGTACTTC.

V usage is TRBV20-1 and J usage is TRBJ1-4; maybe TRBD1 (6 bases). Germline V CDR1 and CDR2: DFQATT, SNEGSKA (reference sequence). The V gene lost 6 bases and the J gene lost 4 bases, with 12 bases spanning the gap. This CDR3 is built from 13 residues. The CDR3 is CSARGGGNEKLFF. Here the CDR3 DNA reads TGCAGTGCCAGGGGTGGTGGTAATGAAAAACTGTTTTTT.

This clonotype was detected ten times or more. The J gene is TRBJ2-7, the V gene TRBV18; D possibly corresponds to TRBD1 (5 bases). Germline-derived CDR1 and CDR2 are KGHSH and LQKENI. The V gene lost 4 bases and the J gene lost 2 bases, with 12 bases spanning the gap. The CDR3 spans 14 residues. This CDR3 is CASSRWTPTYEQYF. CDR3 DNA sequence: TGTGCCAGCTCACGGTGGACACCAACCTACGAGCAGTACTTC.

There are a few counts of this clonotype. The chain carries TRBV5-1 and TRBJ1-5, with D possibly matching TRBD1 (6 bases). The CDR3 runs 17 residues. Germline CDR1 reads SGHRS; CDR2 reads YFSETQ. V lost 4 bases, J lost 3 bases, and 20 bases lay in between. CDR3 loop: CASSLGLASGDNQPQHF. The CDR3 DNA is TGCGCCAGCAGCCTTGGGTTGGCTTCAGGGGACAATCAGCCCCAGCATTTT.

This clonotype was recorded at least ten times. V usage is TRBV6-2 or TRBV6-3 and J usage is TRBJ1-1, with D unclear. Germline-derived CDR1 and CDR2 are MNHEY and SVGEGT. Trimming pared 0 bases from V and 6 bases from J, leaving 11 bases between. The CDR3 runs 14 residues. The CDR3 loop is CASSYSWGTSEAFF. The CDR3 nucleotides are TGTGCCAGCAGTTACTCGTGGGGAACATCTGAAGCTTTCTTT.

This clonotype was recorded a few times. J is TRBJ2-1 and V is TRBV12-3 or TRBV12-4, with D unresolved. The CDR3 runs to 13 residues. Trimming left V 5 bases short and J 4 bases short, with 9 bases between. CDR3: CASSANAYNEQFF. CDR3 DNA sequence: TGTGCCAGCAGTGCGAACGCTTACAATGAGCAGTTCTTC.

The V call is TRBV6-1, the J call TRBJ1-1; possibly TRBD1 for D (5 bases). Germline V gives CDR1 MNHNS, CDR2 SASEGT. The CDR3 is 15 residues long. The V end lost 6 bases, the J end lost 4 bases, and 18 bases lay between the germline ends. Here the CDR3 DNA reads TGTGCCAGCAGCCTCAGGCCCACGAGGGGCACTGAAGCTTTCTTT. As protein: CASSLRPTRGTEAFF.

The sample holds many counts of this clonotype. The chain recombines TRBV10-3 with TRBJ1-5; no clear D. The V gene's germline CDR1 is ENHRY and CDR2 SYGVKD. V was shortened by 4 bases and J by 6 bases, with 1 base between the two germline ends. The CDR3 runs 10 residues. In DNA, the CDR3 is TGTGCCATCAGTGTTCAGCCCCAGCATTTT. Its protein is CAISVQPQHF.

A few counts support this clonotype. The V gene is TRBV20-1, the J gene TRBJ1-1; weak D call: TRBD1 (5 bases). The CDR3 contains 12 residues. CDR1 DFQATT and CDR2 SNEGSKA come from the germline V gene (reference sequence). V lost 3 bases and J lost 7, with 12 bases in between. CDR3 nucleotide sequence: TGCAGTGCTAGTAACAGGCAGATTGAAGCTTTCTTT. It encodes CSASNRQIEAFF.

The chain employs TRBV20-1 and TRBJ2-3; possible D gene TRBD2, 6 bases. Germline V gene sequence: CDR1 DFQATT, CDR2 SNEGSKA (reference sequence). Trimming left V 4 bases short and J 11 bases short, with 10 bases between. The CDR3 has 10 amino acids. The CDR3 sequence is CSATSVMQYF. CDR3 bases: TGCAGTGCTACTAGCGTTATGCAGTATTTT.

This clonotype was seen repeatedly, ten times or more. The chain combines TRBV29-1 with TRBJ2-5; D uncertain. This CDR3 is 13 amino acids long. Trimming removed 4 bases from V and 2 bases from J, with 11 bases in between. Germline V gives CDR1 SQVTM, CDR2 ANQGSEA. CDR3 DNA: TGCAGCGTTGCCAAAAATATACAAGAGACCCAGTACTTC. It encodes CSVAKNIQETQYF.

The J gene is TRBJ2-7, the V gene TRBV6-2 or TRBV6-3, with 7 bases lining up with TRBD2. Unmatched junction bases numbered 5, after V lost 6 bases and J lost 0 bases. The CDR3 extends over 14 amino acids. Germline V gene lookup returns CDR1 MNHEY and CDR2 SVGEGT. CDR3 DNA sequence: TGTGCCAGCAGGGCAGCGGGGCGCTCCTACGAGCAGTACGTC. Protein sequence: CASRAAGRSYEQYV.

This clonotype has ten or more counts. CDR3 region: CASSRIDGPNQPQHF. CDR3 DNA sequence: TGTGCCAGCAGCCGGATAGACGGCCCAAATCAGCCCCAGCATTTT. The chain is built from TRBV4-2 and TRBJ1-5; D not resolved. There are 15 residues in the CDR3. CDR1 is LGHNA and CDR2 is YNFKEQ in the germline V gene. Trimming removed 4 bases at V and 4 bases at J, with 14 bases between.